This TCR beta chain emerged from a study of monozygotic twins with inflammatory bowel disease. General observations from the study: IBD patients, compared with healthy twins, shared fewer clonotypes with others (especially with disease activity).

Researchers isolated total RNA from whole blood without sorting T cells. Germline values: CDR1 KGHDR, CDR2 SFDVKD. This CDR3 comprises 13 residues. It was 3,000 to 3,500 ng of total RNA that each TCR library used. TCRdb reprocessed the 5' RACE reads, with one entry per CDR3 protein and no DNA. Listed are about 210,000 distinct CDR3 sequences; 1.5% to 2% falls within the top ten. For this clonotype: Its antigen remains unidentified.

The chain combines TRBV24-1 with TRBJ1-1; the TCRdb D gene call, TRBD1, has no DNA to confirm it. This TCR derives from a human donor with ulcerative colitis or Crohn's disease, or a healthy co-twin of an affected twin (not recorded which). Specimen: blood. CDR3 protein: CATSGQAEQEAFF.